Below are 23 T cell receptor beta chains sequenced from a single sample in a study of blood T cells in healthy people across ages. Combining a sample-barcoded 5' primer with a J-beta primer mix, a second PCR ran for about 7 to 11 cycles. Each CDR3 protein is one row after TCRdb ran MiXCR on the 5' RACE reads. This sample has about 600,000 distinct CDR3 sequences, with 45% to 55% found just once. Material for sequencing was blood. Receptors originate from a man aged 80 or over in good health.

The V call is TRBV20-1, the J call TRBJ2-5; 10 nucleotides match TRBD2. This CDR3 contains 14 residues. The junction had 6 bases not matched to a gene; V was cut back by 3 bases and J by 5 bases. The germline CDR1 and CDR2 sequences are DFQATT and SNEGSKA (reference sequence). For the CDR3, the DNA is TGCAGTGCTAGCGTTAGCGGGGGGACGGAGACCCAGTACTTC. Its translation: CSASVSGGTETQYF.

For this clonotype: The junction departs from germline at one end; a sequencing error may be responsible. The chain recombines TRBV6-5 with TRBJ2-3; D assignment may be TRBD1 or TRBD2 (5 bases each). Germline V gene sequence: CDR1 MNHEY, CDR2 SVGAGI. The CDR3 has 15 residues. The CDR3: CASSSGDAYTDAQYF. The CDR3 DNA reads TGTGCCAGCAGTTCTGGGGACGCTTACACAGATGCGCAGTATTTT.

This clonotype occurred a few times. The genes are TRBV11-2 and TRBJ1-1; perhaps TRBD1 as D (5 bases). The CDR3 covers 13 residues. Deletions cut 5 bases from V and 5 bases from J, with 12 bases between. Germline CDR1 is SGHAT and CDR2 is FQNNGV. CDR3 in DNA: TGTGCCAGCAGCCCGACAGCTGGGACTGAAGCTTTCTTT. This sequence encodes CASSPTAGTEAFF.

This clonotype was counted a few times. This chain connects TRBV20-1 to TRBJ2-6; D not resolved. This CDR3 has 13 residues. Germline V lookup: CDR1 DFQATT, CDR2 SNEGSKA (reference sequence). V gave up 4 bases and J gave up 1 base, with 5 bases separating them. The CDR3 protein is CSATKSGANVLTF. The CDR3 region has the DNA TGCAGTGCTACGAAGTCTGGGGCCAACGTCCTGACTTTC.

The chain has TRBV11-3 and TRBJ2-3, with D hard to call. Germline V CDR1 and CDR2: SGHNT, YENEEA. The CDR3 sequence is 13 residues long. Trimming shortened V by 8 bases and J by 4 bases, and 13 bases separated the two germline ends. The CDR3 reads CASGFRISDTQYF. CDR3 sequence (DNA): TGTGCCAGCGGGTTTCGGATCTCAGATACGCAGTATTTT.

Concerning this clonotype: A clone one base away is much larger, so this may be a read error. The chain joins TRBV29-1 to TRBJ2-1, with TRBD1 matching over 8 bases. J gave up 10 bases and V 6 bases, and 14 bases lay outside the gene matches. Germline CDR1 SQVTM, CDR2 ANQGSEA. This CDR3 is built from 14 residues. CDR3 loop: CSVTDRVTTYEQFF. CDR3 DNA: TGCAGCGTAACGGACAGGGTAACCACCTACGAGCAGTTCTTC.

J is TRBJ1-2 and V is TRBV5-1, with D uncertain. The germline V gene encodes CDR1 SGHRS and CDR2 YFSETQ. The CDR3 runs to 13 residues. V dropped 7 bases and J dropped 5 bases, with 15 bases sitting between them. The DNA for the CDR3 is TGCGCCAGCGCTCCGGGCCAGGCATATGGCTACACCTTC. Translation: CASAPGQAYGYTF.

CDR3 residues: CASSHSIAGGENEQYF. In DNA form, the CDR3 reads TGTGCCAGCAGCCACTCAATAGCGGGAGGGGAAAATGAGCAGTACTTC. This rearrangement joins TRBV4-2 to TRBJ2-5; 11 bases line up with TRBD2. The ends lost 3 bases at V and 11 bases at J; junction bases unmatched: 14. The CDR3 loop spans 16 amino acids. Germline V gene data show CDR1 as LGHNA and CDR2 as YNFKEQ.

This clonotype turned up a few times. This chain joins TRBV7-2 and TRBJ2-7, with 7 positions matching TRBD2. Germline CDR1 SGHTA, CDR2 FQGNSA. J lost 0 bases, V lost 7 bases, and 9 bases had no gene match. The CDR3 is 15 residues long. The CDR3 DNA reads TGTGCCAGCAAGAAAGAGAGCGGGGTCTCCTACGAGCAGTACTTC. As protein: CASKKESGVSYEQYF. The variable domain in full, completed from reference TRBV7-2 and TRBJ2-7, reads GAGVSQSPSNKVTEKGKDVELRCDPISGHTALYWYRQSLGQGLEFLIYFQGNSAPDKSGLPSDRFSAERTGGSVSTLTIQRTQQEDSAVYLCASKKESGVSYEQYFGPGTRLTVT.

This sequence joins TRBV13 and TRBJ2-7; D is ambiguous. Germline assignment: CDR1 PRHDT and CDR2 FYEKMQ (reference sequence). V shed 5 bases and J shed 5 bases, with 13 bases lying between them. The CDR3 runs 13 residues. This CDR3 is CASSKALGNEQYF. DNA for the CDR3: TGTGCCAGCAGCAAGGCCCTCGGAAACGAGCAGTACTTC.

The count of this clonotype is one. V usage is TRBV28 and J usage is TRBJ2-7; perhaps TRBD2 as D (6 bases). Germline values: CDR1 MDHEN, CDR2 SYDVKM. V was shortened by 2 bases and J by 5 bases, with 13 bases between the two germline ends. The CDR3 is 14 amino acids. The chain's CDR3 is CASSLRGLAHEQYF. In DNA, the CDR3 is TGTGCCAGCAGTTTACGGGGACTGGCCCACGAGCAGTACTTC.

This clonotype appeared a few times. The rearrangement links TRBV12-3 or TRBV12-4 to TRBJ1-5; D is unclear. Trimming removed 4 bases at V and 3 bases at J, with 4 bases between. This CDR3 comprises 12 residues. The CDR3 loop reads CASSWDNQPQHF. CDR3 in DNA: TGTGCCAGCAGTTGGGACAATCAGCCCCAGCATTTT.

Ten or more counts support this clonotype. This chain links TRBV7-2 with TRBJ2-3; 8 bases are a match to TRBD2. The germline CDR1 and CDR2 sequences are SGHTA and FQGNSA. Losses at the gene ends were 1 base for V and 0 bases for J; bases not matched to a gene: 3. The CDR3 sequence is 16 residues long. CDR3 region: CASSLGTSWSTDTQYF. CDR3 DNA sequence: TGTGCCAGCAGCTTAGGGACTAGCTGGAGCACAGATACGCAGTATTTT.

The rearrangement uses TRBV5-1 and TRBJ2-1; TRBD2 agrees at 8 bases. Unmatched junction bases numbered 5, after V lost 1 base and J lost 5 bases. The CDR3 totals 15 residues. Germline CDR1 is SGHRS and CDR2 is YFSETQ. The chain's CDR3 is CASSLQTSVHNEQFF. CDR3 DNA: TGCGCCAGCAGCTTGCAGACTAGCGTACACAATGAGCAGTTCTTC.

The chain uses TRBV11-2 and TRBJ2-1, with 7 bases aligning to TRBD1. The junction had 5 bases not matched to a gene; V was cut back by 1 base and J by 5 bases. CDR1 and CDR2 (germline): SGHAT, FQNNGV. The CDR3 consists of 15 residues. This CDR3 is CASSLGQGYDNEQFF. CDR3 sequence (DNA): TGTGCCAGCAGCTTAGGACAGGGCTATGACAATGAGCAGTTCTTC.

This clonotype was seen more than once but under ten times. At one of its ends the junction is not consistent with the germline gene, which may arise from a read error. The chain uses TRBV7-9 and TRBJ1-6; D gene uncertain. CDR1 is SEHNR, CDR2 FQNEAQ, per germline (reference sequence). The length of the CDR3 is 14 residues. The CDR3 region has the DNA TGTGCTAGCAGCTTAGCGGTGAATAATTCACCCCTCCACTTT. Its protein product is CASSLAVNNSPLHF.

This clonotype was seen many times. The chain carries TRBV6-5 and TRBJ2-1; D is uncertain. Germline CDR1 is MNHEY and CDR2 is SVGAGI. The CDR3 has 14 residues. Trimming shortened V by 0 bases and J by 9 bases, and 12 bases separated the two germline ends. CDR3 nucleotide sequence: TGTGCCAGCAGTTACTCAGTTAACGTCGGTGAGCAGTTCTTC. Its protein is CASSYSVNVGEQFF.

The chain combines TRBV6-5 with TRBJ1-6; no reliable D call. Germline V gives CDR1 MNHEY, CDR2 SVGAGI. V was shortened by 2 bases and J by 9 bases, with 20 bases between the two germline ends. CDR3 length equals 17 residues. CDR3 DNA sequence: TGTGCCAGCAGTTACAGTTCTGTCCCGGTTCGCGGTTCACCCCTCCACTTT. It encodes CASSYSSVPVRGSPLHF.

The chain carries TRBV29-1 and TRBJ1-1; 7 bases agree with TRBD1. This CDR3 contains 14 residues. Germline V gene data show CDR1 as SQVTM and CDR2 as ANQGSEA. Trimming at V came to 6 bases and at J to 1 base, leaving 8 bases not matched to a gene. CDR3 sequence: CSVVTGAENTEAFF. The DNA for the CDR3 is TGCAGCGTCGTAACAGGGGCCGAGAACACTGAAGCTTTCTTT.

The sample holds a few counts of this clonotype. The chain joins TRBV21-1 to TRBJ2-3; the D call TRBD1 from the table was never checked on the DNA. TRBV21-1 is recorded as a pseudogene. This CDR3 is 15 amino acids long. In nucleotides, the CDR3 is TGTGCCAGCCCACCGTCGCGGGAAGGCACAGATACGCAGTATTTT. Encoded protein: CASPPSREGTDTQYF.

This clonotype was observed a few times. DNA for the CDR3: TGTGCCAGCAGCTCTGGGTATAATTCACCCCTCCACTTT. As protein: CASSSGYNSPLHF. The V gene is TRBV3-1, the J gene TRBJ1-6; D unclear. The V and J ends lost 5 bases and 4 bases respectively, with 6 bases between them. The V gene's germline CDR1 is LGHDT and CDR2 YNNKEL (reference sequence). CDR3 length: 13 amino acids. The whole variable domain, remainder taken from reference TRBV3-1 and TRBJ1-6, is DTAVSQTPKYLVTQMGNDKSIKCEQNLGHDTMYWYKQDSKKFLKIMFSYNNKELIINETVPNRFSPKSPDKAHLNLHINSLELGDSAVYFCASSSGYNSPLHFGNGTRLTVT.

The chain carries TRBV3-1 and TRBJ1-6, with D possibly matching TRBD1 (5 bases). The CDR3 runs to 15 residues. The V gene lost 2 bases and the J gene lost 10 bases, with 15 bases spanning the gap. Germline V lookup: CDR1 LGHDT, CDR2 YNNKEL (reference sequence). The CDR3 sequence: CASSQPGVVRSPLHF. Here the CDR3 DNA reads TGTGCCAGCAGCCAACCGGGGGTTGTACGGTCACCCCTCCACTTT.

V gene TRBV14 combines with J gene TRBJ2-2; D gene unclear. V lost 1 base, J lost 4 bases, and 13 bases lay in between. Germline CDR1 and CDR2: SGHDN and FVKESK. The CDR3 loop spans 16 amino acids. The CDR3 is CASSQGAAWGTGELFF. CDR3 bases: TGTGCCAGCAGCCAAGGGGCAGCCTGGGGCACCGGGGAGCTGTTTTTT. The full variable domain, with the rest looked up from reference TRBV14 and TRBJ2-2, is EAGVTQFPSHSVIEKGQTVTLRCDPISGHDNLYWYRRVMGKEIKFLLHFVKESKQDESGMPNNRFLAERTGGTYSTLKVQPAELEDSGVYFCASSQGAAWGTGELFFGEGSRLTVL.